This entry concerns a single T cell receptor (beta chain). The data stem from a study of shared clonotypes between healthy human individuals. Germline-derived CDR1 and CDR2 are MDHEN and SYDVKM. The CDR3 is 15 amino acids. Trimming removed 3 bases from V and 0 bases from J, with 12 bases in between. Naive CD8 cells lacked CD45RO, underwent positive selection for CCR7 and left out terminally differentiated effector memory CD45RA+ cells. Profiled with immunoSEQ multiplex PCR; TCRdb holds only in-frame clones, not every one. The sample yields 450,000 to 700,000 clones, less than 97% seen once. The source of this sequence is a young woman in good health. Sequenced: naive CD8+ T cells sorted from blood. This chain uses TRBV28 with TRBJ2-7, with unresolved D. This CDR3 reads CASSFPGAGSYEQYF. The DNA for the CDR3 is TGTGCCAGCAGTTTCCCGGGCGCTGGCTCCTACGAGCAGTACTTC.